Below are 15 T cell receptor beta chains sequenced from a single sample in a study of shared clonotypes between healthy human individuals (dated by TCRdb to about 2020). The library was obtained by the immunoSEQ multiplex PCR assay. Drawn from immuneACCESS, this table holds only the in-frame rearrangements with V and J called that TCRdb kept. Clones are partly lost; checked studies trace under half to an unresolved V gene and leave the rest unexplained. In this sample the table shows over 75,000 clones, 60% to 75% of which occur a single time. The ten largest make up around half of the sample. Material for sequencing was memory CD8+ T cells sorted from blood. The cell subset or site label corresponds to: CD45RO+ cells pooled with CCR7-negative TemRA cells. These receptors came from a man aged 30 to 45 in good health.

The table lists this clone with many counts. The V call is TRBV6-5, the J call TRBJ2-7; D gene unclear. V was shortened by 6 bases and J by 4 bases, with 10 bases between the two germline ends. CDR1 and CDR2 from the germline V gene are MNHEY and SVGAGI. The CDR3 runs 12 residues. In DNA, the CDR3 is TGTGCCAGCAGGGCCCCCAATTACGAGCAGTACTTC. Amino acid sequence: CASRAPNYEQYF.

The chain employs TRBV7-6 and TRBJ1-3; D unclear. Trimming shortened V by 4 bases and J by 4 bases, and 14 bases separated the two germline ends. CDR1 is SGHVS and CDR2 is FNYEAQ in the germline V gene. The CDR3 runs to 15 residues. The CDR3: CASSSGVGSGNTIYF. The CDR3 DNA sequence: TGTGCCAGCAGCTCCGGCGTCGGGTCGGGAAACACCATATATTTT. Variable domain in full (rest from reference TRBV7-6 and TRBJ1-3): GAGVSQSPRYKVTKRGQDVALRCDPISGHVSLYWYRQALGQGPEFLTYFNYEAQQDKSGLPNDRFSAERPEGSISTLTIQRTEQRDSAMYRCASSSGVGSGNTIYFGEGSWLTVV.

The gene calls are TRBV10-3 and TRBJ2-1; the D is unclear. The CDR3 runs to 15 residues. The V and J ends lost 3 bases and 0 bases respectively, with 9 bases between them. CDR1 is ENHRY and CDR2 is SYGVKD in the germline V gene. CDR3 sequence (DNA): TGTGCCATCAGTGACTCTGCCAGCTCCTACAATGAGCAGTTCTTC. Translated, it gives CAISDSASSYNEQFF.

The rearrangement uses TRBV29-1 and TRBJ2-3; D is uncertain. The V gene lost 2 bases and the J gene lost 3 bases, with 3 bases spanning the gap. CDR1 and CDR2 from the germline V gene are SQVTM and ANQGSEA. This CDR3 spans 11 amino acids. The CDR3 coding sequence is TGCAGCGTTGAAAAGACAGATACGCAGTATTTT. Protein sequence: CSVEKTDTQYF.

CDR3 bases: TGCAGTGCTCGATACGCTGAAGCTTTCTTT. It is translated as CSARYAEAFF. The chain couples TRBV20-1 to TRBJ1-1; D is unresolved. The CDR3 extends over 10 amino acids. From germline, CDR1 is DFQATT and CDR2 SNEGSKA (reference sequence). Trimming took 5 bases from V and 6 from J, leaving 7 bases between them.

V is TRBV5-6 and J is TRBJ2-7; D may be TRBD2 (5 bases). Deletions cut 2 bases from V and 6 bases from J, with 18 bases between. This CDR3 is built from 15 residues. Germline V CDR1 and CDR2: SGHDT, YYEEEE. CDR3: CASSLYRLRWGEQYF. CDR3 nucleotides: TGTGCCAGCAGCTTATATAGACTACGGTGGGGCGAGCAGTACTTC.

The chain has TRBV19 and TRBJ1-5; D gene uncertain. Germline CDR1 LNHDA, CDR2 SQIVND (reference sequence). The CDR3 runs to 12 residues. V was clipped by 9 bases and J by 5 bases, with 11 bases between them. In DNA, the CDR3 is TGTGCCAGCGCCGCGGGTTATCAGCCCCAGCATTTT. Translated: CASAAGYQPQHF.

This clone was detected a few times. The V and J genes are TRBV2 and TRBJ2-2; D possibly corresponds to TRBD2 (8 bases). The CDR3 extends over 15 amino acids. The V gene lost 6 bases and the J gene lost 6 bases, with 17 bases spanning the gap. Germline CDR1 reads SNHLY; CDR2 reads FYNNEI. The CDR3 nucleotides are TGTGCCAGCAGGGGGGACAGCGGGAGCGCCGGGGAGCTGTTTTTT. This gives the protein CASRGDSGSAGELFF.

This clone was observed a single time. The rearrangement links TRBV5-1 to TRBJ1-1; D uncertain. The CDR3 loop spans 13 amino acids. Germline assignment: CDR1 SGHRS and CDR2 YFSETQ. Trimming shortened V by 3 bases and J by 0 bases, and 6 bases separated the two germline ends. The CDR3 loop reads CASSSTVNTEAFF. The DNA for the CDR3 is TGCGCCAGCAGCTCGACGGTGAACACTGAAGCTTTCTTT.

This chain links TRBV18 with TRBJ2-1, with 8 bases aligning to TRBD1. J gave up 10 bases and V 3 bases, and 11 bases lay outside the gene matches. Germline V gene data show CDR1 as KGHSH and CDR2 as LQKENI. This CDR3 has 15 residues. This chain's CDR3 is CASSPGLDRVKEQFF. The CDR3 DNA reads TGTGCCAGCTCACCGGGACTGGACAGGGTAAAAGAGCAGTTCTTC.

This clone has more than one count but fewer than ten. CDR3 loop: CASSLGTGARDEKLFF. In DNA, the CDR3 is TGTGCCAGCAGCTTAGGGACAGGGGCGAGGGATGAAAAACTGTTTTTT. V usage is TRBV7-2 and J usage is TRBJ1-4; 9 bases match TRBD1. Losses at the gene ends were 1 base for V and 6 bases for J; bases not matched to a gene: 6. In germline, CDR1 is SGHTA, CDR2 FQGNSA. The CDR3 is 16 amino acids.

The gene calls are TRBV5-4 and TRBJ2-3; 15 positions match TRBD2. The CDR3 totals 18 residues. The germline V gene has CDR1 SGHNT and CDR2 YYREEE (reference sequence). V lost 0 bases and J lost 5; bases outside the gene matches: 7. The CDR3 region is CASSLARTSGRGRDTQYF. In DNA form, the CDR3 reads TGTGCCAGCAGCTTGGCCCGGACTAGCGGGAGGGGAAGAGATACGCAGTATTTT.

V and J are TRBV27 and TRBJ2-7; perhaps TRBD2 as D (5 bases). Germline V CDR1 and CDR2: MNHEY, SMNVEV (reference sequence). This CDR3 comprises 13 residues. Trimming cost V 5 bases and J 2 bases, with 10 bases left between them. This chain's CDR3 is CASSGLKTYEQYF. In DNA, the CDR3 is TGTGCCAGCAGTGGACTGAAGACCTACGAGCAGTACTTC.

The chain couples TRBV7-8 to TRBJ2-5; D assignment may be TRBD1 or TRBD2 (6 bases each). The CDR3 runs 16 residues. Germline V gene data show CDR1 as SGHVS and CDR2 as FQNEAQ. Trimming shortened V by 5 bases and J by 5 bases, and 21 bases separated the two germline ends. The CDR3 loop is CASSPRGGGIVETQYF. The CDR3 DNA follows: TGTGCCAGCAGCCCCAGGGGTGGCGGGATAGTGGAGACCCAGTACTTC. Based on the CDR3 plus reference TRBV7-8 and TRBJ2-5, the full variable domain is GAGVSQSPRYKVAKRGQDVALRCDPISGHVSLFWYQQALGQGPEFLTYFQNEAQLDKSGLPSDRFFAERPEGSVSTLKIQRTQQEDSAVYLCASSPRGGGIVETQYFGPGTRLLVL.

This clone was seen only once. This CDR3 is CASSFETSGSYNEQFF. The CDR3 DNA reads as TGTGCCAGCAGCTTTGAGACTAGCGGGAGTTACAATGAGCAGTTCTTC. The rearrangement links TRBV7-9 to TRBJ2-1; 12 nucleotides match TRBD2. The V segment lost 3 bases and the J segment 4 bases; nucleotides outside the gene matches: 4. The CDR3 consists of 16 residues. Germline loops: CDR1 SEHNR, CDR2 FQNEAQ (reference sequence).